The T cell receptor (beta chain) described here comes from a study of PD-L1 blockade in urothelial cancer. Study findings and constraints: Tumor-associated clones in the blood of durable-benefit patients grew more at 3 weeks.

This CDR3 region has 14 residues. Germline assignment: CDR1 MDHEN and CDR2 SYDVKM. V was clipped by 8 bases and J by 0 bases, with 11 bases between them. With regard to this clone: Its matching antigen is unknown.

Profiled with immunoSEQ multiplex PCR; TCRdb holds only in-frame clones, not every one. The sample lists 55,000 to 70,000 clones, about 80% occurring once. Source: PBMCs, taken around atezolizumab (anti-PD-L1) treatment. This sequence joins TRBV28 and TRBJ1-5; D gene uncertain. This sequence was found in a man between 70 and 80 years old with urothelial cancer. The CDR3 DNA reads TGTGCCAGCGGGCCAGAATTTAGCAATCAGCCCCAGCATTTT. It codes for CASGPEFSNQPQHF.